These 8 T cell receptor beta chains originate from one sample sequenced in a study of shared clonotypes between healthy human individuals. Sequencing was performed with immunoSEQ multiplex PCR; in TCRdb, only in-frame clones are kept and a portion is missing. The sample has around 2.5 million clones, over 85% seen once. Sequenced sample: naive CD4+ T cells from PBMCs. Stated subset: CD45RA+ positively selected. Source of these receptors: a man aged 18 to 30 in good health. Some clones in this sample may be carry-over from other donors' samples.

The V gene is TRBV4-1, the J gene TRBJ2-7; D gene uncertain. Trimming left V 2 bases short and J 0 bases short, with 11 bases between. In germline, CDR1 is MGHRA, CDR2 YSYEKL. There are 15 residues in the CDR3. CDR3 amino acids: CASSQPRALSYEQYF. In DNA form, the CDR3 reads TGCGCCAGCAGCCAACCTCGGGCTCTCTCCTACGAGCAGTACTTC.

This sequence joins TRBV27 and TRBJ1-1, with TRBD1 as a possible D gene (6 bases). In germline, CDR1 is MNHEY, CDR2 SMNVEV (reference sequence). The CDR3 totals 15 residues. V was cut by 5 bases and J by 1 base, with 14 bases left in between. The CDR3 loop is CASSQRGHRNTEAFF. In nucleotides, the CDR3 is TGTGCCAGCAGTCAAAGGGGACACCGGAACACTGAAGCTTTCTTT.

This clone appeared a single time. This chain connects TRBV11-2 to TRBJ2-7, with D possibly TRBD2 on 5 matching bases. This CDR3 comprises 16 residues. Trimming cost V 5 bases and J 5 bases, with 22 bases left between them. Germline V gene data show CDR1 as SGHAT and CDR2 as FQNNGV. CDR3 sequence (DNA): TGTGCCAGCAGCATCGGGGTGGGGAGCTATGATAACGAGCAGTACTTC. The encoded protein is CASSIGVGSYDNEQYF.

V usage is TRBV6-1 and J usage is TRBJ2-3; D is undetermined. CDR3 length equals 11 residues. Deletions cut 3 bases from V and 7 bases from J, with 5 bases between. Germline V CDR1 and CDR2: MNHNS, SASEGT. CDR3: CASSDFNTQYF. The CDR3 nucleotides are TGTGCCAGCAGTGATTTCAATACGCAGTATTTT.

The chain is built from TRBV5-5 and TRBJ1-1; 9 bases align to TRBD1. V dropped 5 bases and J dropped 5; count of bases not matched to a gene: 7. Germline CDR1 and CDR2: SGHKS and YYEKEE (reference sequence). The CDR3 is 14 residues long. The CDR3 reads CASSRTGDRTEAFF. The CDR3 DNA sequence: TGTGCCAGCAGTCGGACAGGGGATCGGACTGAAGCTTTCTTT.

This clone was seen a few times. This rearrangement joins TRBV9 to TRBJ1-5; D gene uncertain. Germline V gene lookup returns CDR1 SGDLS and CDR2 YYNGEE. The germline V and J ends were trimmed by 4 bases and 0 bases, with 11 bases remaining between them. The CDR3 contains 15 residues. The CDR3 bases are TGTGCCAGCAGCACCTCAACTAATAGCAATCAGCCCCAGCATTTT. Its translation: CASSTSTNSNQPQHF.

Comments on this clone: The same CDR3 arises from other DNA sequences in this sample as well. This chain links TRBV7-3 with TRBJ1-1; perhaps TRBD1 as D (5 bases). The CDR3 covers 13 residues. Germline V lookup: CDR1 SGHTA, CDR2 FQGTGA. Trimming left V 5 bases short and J 5 bases short, with 12 bases between. DNA for the CDR3: TGTGCCAGCAGCCCCAGGGTTGGGACTGAAGCTTTCTTT. This gives the protein CASSPRVGTEAFF.

This clone was observed once. The chain carries TRBV7-9 and TRBJ2-2; the match to TRBD1 covers 10 bases. V gave up 2 bases and J gave up 1 base; unmatched junction bases: 10. CDR1 and CDR2 (germline): SEHNR, FQNEAQ (reference sequence). The CDR3 loop spans 19 amino acids. The CDR3 DNA follows: TGTGCCAGCAGCTTAAAAGGCCCCCGGACAGGGGGGAACACCGGGGAGCTGTTTTTT. Encoded protein: CASSLKGPRTGGNTGELFF.